A single count supports the clone carrying this T cell receptor (beta chain). The assay was immunoSEQ multiplex PCR, and TCRdb's table has in-frame clones only and misses some. The sample comprises about 610,000 clones, roughly 90% of which are singletons, and 0.01% rests with the top ten. This sample is drawn from a study of shared T cell receptors in the human thymus. The CDR3 covers 13 residues. V was cut by 6 bases and J by 0 bases, with 8 bases left in between. The germline V gene has CDR1 MNHNS and CDR2 SASEGT. These data were likewise used in another study, on human thymus T cells. That investigation notes: The thymus was resected at corrective cardiac surgery.

Source material: thymocytes. The chain uses TRBV6-1 and TRBJ1-2; weak D call: TRBD1 (6 bases). The origin of this receptor is a boy younger than two with a congenital heart defect. This chain's CDR3 is CASRGGTNYGYTF. The CDR3 DNA is TGTGCCAGCAGAGGGGGTACTAACTATGGCTACACCTTC.